The 29 T cell receptor beta chains listed next were all sequenced from one sample in a study of brain T cells in children with intractable seizures. Time point specified: blood from clinic visit 5 months post-surgery; TSC patient then seizure free. The assay was immunoSEQ multiplex PCR, and TCRdb's table has in-frame clones only and misses some. In the table there are 300,000 to 400,000 clones, roughly 92% of which are singletons. The sequencing used peripheral blood, collected 4 to 5 months after surgery. These receptors originate from a boy in the first two years of life with tuberous sclerosis and intractable seizures.

The V and J genes are TRBV19 and TRBJ1-1, with no clear D. CDR3 length: 12 residues. Trimming shortened V by 3 bases and J by 5 bases, and 7 bases separated the two germline ends. Germline V gene lookup returns CDR1 LNHDA and CDR2 SQIVND (reference sequence). The CDR3 protein is CASSMGWTEAFF. CDR3 sequence (DNA): TGTGCCAGTAGTATGGGGTGGACTGAAGCTTTCTTT.

The chain has TRBV6-5 and TRBJ2-2; possible D gene TRBD1, 5 bases. The CDR3 contains 15 residues. Germline assignment: CDR1 MNHEY and CDR2 SVGAGI. Trimming shortened V by 0 bases and J by 8 bases, and 13 bases separated the two germline ends. The CDR3 DNA is TGTGCCAGCAGTTACTCGAGCAGGGCCGGAGGGGAGCTGTTTTTT. Amino acids: CASSYSSRAGGELFF.

The J gene is TRBJ2-1, the V gene TRBV7-6, with 7 nucleotides matching TRBD1. CDR1 SGHVS and CDR2 FNYEAQ come from the germline V gene. The trim removed 5 bases at V and 4 bases at J, leaving 11 bases unmatched. This CDR3 spans 16 amino acids. This CDR3 reads CASSLTRGSAYNEQFF. CDR3 DNA: TGTGCCAGCAGCCTCACCAGGGGGTCTGCTTACAATGAGCAGTTCTTC.

This clone showed up just once. The CDR3 DNA follows: TGTGCCAGCAGTTCCCGACAGGGGGCCCTGAATGGCTACACCTTC. Encoded protein: CASSSRQGALNGYTF. This chain joins TRBV6-6 and TRBJ1-2, with 10 bases identical to TRBD1. The CDR3 extends over 15 amino acids. Germline loops: CDR1 MNHNY, CDR2 SVGAGI (reference sequence). Trimming at V came to 4 bases and at J to 6 bases, leaving 8 bases not matched to a gene.

The chain is built from TRBV6-5 and TRBJ1-6; D is uncertain. V was clipped by 0 bases and J by 9 bases, with 12 bases between them. The germline V gene encodes CDR1 MNHEY and CDR2 SVGAGI. This CDR3 has 15 amino acids. CDR3 in amino acids: CASSYSSMGSSPLHF. CDR3 bases: TGTGCCAGCAGTTACTCGAGTATGGGGAGTTCACCCCTCCACTTT.

The chain combines TRBV5-6 with TRBJ1-5; 8 bases are shared with TRBD1. The germline CDR1 and CDR2 sequences are SGHDT and YYEEEE. This CDR3 spans 16 amino acids. Trimming cost V 4 bases and J 1 base; bases outside gene matches: 7. CDR3 residues: CASSSRTGWSNQPQHF. CDR3 DNA: TGTGCCAGCAGCAGTAGGACAGGGTGGAGCAATCAGCCCCAGCATTTT.

The table lists this clone with a count of one. This chain uses TRBV19 with TRBJ2-7, with D maybe TRBD1 (6 bases). CDR3 length: 15 residues. The germline V and J ends were trimmed by 3 bases and 0 bases, with 12 bases remaining between them. Germline CDR1 reads LNHDA; CDR2 reads SQIVND (reference sequence). For the CDR3, the DNA is TGTGCCAGTAGTATTACAGGGCAGCGCTCCTACGAGCAGTACTTC. Translating gives CASSITGQRSYEQYF.

The rearrangement uses TRBV12-3 or TRBV12-4 and TRBJ2-1; the D gene is possibly TRBD2 (5 bases). V was shortened by 8 bases and J by 9 bases, with 11 bases between the two germline ends. CDR3 size: 11 residues. The CDR3 region has the DNA TGTGCCAGCTCCACGGGGAGTGAGCAGTTCTTC. It yields the protein CASSTGSEQFF.

The gene calls are TRBV29-1 and TRBJ2-7, with D maybe TRBD1 (6 bases). CDR3 size: 14 residues. The V end was cut by 5 bases, the J end by 0 bases, with 14 bases between. Germline V gives CDR1 SQVTM, CDR2 ANQGSEA. The chain's CDR3 is CSVQGTFSSYEQYF. CDR3 nucleotide sequence: TGCAGCGTTCAAGGGACATTTTCCTCCTACGAGCAGTACTTC.

Regarding this clone: The identical CDR3 is also encoded by other nucleotide sequences in the sample. The chain carries TRBV7-6 and TRBJ2-1; TRBD1 aligns across 7 bases. CDR3 size: 16 residues. V dropped 1 base and J dropped 0; count of bases not matched to a gene: 3. Germline values: CDR1 SGHVS, CDR2 FNYEAQ. CDR3 DNA sequence: TGTGCCAGCAGCTTAGTACAGGGGTCCTCCTACAATGAGCAGTTCTTC. Protein product: CASSLVQGSSYNEQFF.

This sequence joins TRBV6-2 or TRBV6-3 and TRBJ1-1; maybe TRBD1 (5 bases). V lost 2 bases and J 0 bases, leaving 16 bases between the germline ends. The CDR3 totals 17 residues. The germline V gene encodes CDR1 MNHEY and CDR2 SVGEGT. The chain's CDR3 is CASSYEGFRGVNTEAFF. CDR3 nucleotides: TGTGCCAGCAGTTACGAAGGGTTTCGGGGGGTGAACACTGAAGCTTTCTTT.

The chain uses TRBV19 and TRBJ1-1; 7 bases are a match to TRBD1. This CDR3 region has 14 residues. Germline V gene data show CDR1 as LNHDA and CDR2 as SQIVND (reference sequence). Unmatched junction bases numbered 4, after V lost 6 bases and J lost 0 bases. Written as DNA, the CDR3 is TGTGCCAGTAGCCTGGGACAGCTGAACACTGAAGCTTTCTTT. Amino acid sequence: CASSLGQLNTEAFF. Using reference TRBV19 and TRBJ1-1 for the parts outside the CDR3, the full variable domain is DGGITQSPKYLFRKEGQNVTLSCEQNLNHDAMYWYRQDPGQGLRLIYYSQIVNDFQKGDIAEGYSVSREKKESFPLTVTSAQKNPTAFYLCASSLGQLNTEAFFGQGTRLTVV.

The chain couples TRBV6-1 to TRBJ2-2; 9 positions agree with TRBD2. Germline CDR1 reads MNHNS; CDR2 reads SASEGT. V dropped 1 base and J dropped 2; count of bases not matched to a gene: 8. This CDR3 has 18 residues. CDR3: CASSEGPPSGVNTGELFF. The CDR3 DNA sequence: TGTGCCAGCAGTGAAGGGCCCCCTAGCGGGGTTAACACCGGGGAGCTGTTTTTT.

The genes are TRBV5-1 and TRBJ1-6; a weak D match, TRBD1 (5 bases). CDR3 length equals 15 residues. V shed 0 bases and J shed 7 bases, with 11 bases lying between them. From germline, CDR1 is SGHRS and CDR2 YFSETQ. The CDR3 DNA reads as TGCGCCAGCAGCTTGGCCGACAGATTGAATTCACCCCTCCACTTT. Translated, it gives CASSLADRLNSPLHF.

The chain has TRBV20-1 and TRBJ2-2; no firm D call. The CDR3 loop spans 11 amino acids. CDR1 and CDR2 from the germline V gene are DFQATT and SNEGSKA (reference sequence). V shed 0 bases and J shed 8 bases, with 4 bases lying between them. The CDR3: CSARDAGELFF. In DNA, the CDR3 is TGCAGTGCTAGAGATGCTGGGGAGCTGTTTTTT.

The chain carries TRBV28 and TRBJ1-5; 9 nucleotides agree with TRBD1. The CDR3 sequence is 15 residues long. Germline loops: CDR1 MDHEN, CDR2 SYDVKM. With V trimmed by 5 bases and J by 2 bases, 4 bases remained unmatched. CDR3 sequence (DNA): TGTGCCAGCAGTGAGACAGGGGGGGGCAATCAGCCCCAGCATTTT. Translating it yields CASSETGGGNQPQHF. The full variable domain, completed using reference TRBV28 and TRBJ1-5, is DVKVTQSSRYLVKRTGEKVFLECVQDMDHENMFWYRQDPGLGLRLIYFSYDVKMKEKGDIPEGYSVSREKKERFSLILESASTNQTSMYLCASSETGGGNQPQHFGDGTRLSIL.

This rearrangement joins TRBV18 to TRBJ2-7; TRBD2 matches at 10 bases. V was pared by 3 bases and J by 2 bases, with 7 bases of the junction left unmatched. This CDR3 contains 16 residues. CDR1 is KGHSH, CDR2 LQKENI, per germline. The CDR3 here is CASSPSSGSVPYEQYF. CDR3 DNA sequence: TGTGCCAGCTCACCGTCTAGCGGGAGTGTCCCCTACGAGCAGTACTTC. The whole variable domain, remainder taken from reference TRBV18 and TRBJ2-7, is NAGVMQNPRHLVRRRGQEARLRCSPMKGHSHVYWYRQLPEEGLKFMVYLQKENIIDESGMPKERFSAEFPKEGPSILRIQQVVRGDSAAYFCASSPSSGSVPYEQYFGPGTRLTVT.

The chain couples TRBV2 to TRBJ1-6; the match to TRBD1 covers 7 bases. CDR1 is SNHLY and CDR2 is FYNNEI in the germline V gene. V shed 8 bases and J 14 bases; nucleotides not matched to a gene: 15. The CDR3 spans 14 residues. CDR3 region: CASRRDSPVLTLHF. CDR3 DNA sequence: TGTGCCAGCCGCAGGGACAGCCCTGTTTTGACCCTCCACTTT.

J is TRBJ2-1 and V is TRBV24-1, with D possibly being TRBD1 (6 bases). The V gene's germline CDR1 is KGHDR and CDR2 SFDVKD. This CDR3 region has 15 residues. The V gene lost 4 bases and the J gene lost 8 bases, with 17 bases spanning the gap. The CDR3 region is CATSDPNRVFDEQFF. CDR3 coding DNA: TGTGCCACCAGTGACCCAAACAGGGTCTTCGATGAGCAGTTCTTC.

The chain recombines TRBV19 with TRBJ2-1; 9 bases match TRBD2. This CDR3 has 15 amino acids. CDR1 LNHDA and CDR2 SQIVND come from the germline V gene (reference sequence). V dropped 1 base and J dropped 6; count of bases not matched to a gene: 4. The DNA of the CDR3 is TGTGCCAGTAGTATAGGGGCGGGAGGGTTCAATGAGCAGTTCTTC. This encodes CASSIGAGGFNEQFF.

This clone was seen once. This chain connects TRBV3-1 (or the pseudogene TRBV3-2) to TRBJ2-2, with TRBD2 matching over 9 bases. Germline assignment: CDR1 LGHDT and CDR2 YNNKEL (reference sequence). This CDR3 contains 15 residues. With V trimmed by 4 bases and J by 8 bases, 8 bases remained unmatched. In nucleotides, the CDR3 is TGTGCCAGCAGCCCTTCACTAGCGGGTAGAGGGGAGCTGTTTTTT. It codes for CASSPSLAGRGELFF.

This sequence joins TRBV6-5 and TRBJ1-3; D gene ambiguous. Germline assignment: CDR1 MNHEY and CDR2 SVGAGI. Trimming shortened V by 2 bases and J by 1 base, and 9 bases separated the two germline ends. The CDR3 spans 15 residues. CDR3: CASSYAHGSGNTIYF. For the CDR3, the DNA is TGTGCCAGCAGTTACGCACATGGTTCTGGAAACACCATATATTTT.

The CDR3 here is CASSVFDRLYNEQFF. The CDR3, as DNA: TGTGCCAGCAGCGTATTCGACAGGCTCTACAATGAGCAGTTCTTC. This chain joins TRBV5-4 and TRBJ2-1; weak D call: TRBD1 (6 bases). This CDR3 is 15 amino acids long. Germline V gene data show CDR1 as SGHNT and CDR2 as YYREEE (reference sequence). Trimming stripped 4 bases from V and 3 bases from J, with 14 bases between.

V usage is TRBV11-2 and J usage is TRBJ1-2; tentative D call: TRBD1 (5 bases). The germline gives CDR1 SGHAT, CDR2 FQNNGV. The CDR3 contains 15 residues. Trimming shortened V by 5 bases and J by 8 bases, and 21 bases separated the two germline ends. CDR3: CASSDTKTGTRGYTF. As DNA, the CDR3 is TGTGCCAGCAGCGACACAAAAACCGGGACGAGAGGCTACACCTTC.

The genes are TRBV20-1 and TRBJ2-1; D call uncertain. Per the germline V gene, CDR1 is DFQATT and CDR2 is SNEGSKA (reference sequence). The CDR3 has 10 amino acids. Trimming cost V 4 bases and J 6 bases, with 4 bases left between them. CDR3 in amino acids: CSATGNEQFF. The CDR3 DNA sequence: TGCAGTGCTACTGGCAATGAGCAGTTCTTC.

The CDR3 is CAWTEGNTIYF. CDR3 bases: TGTGCCTGGACAGAGGGAAACACCATATATTTT. This chain links TRBV30 with TRBJ1-3; D uncertain. Trimming left V 4 bases short and J 4 bases short, with 5 bases between. CDR1 is GTSNPN, CDR2 SVGIG, per germline (reference sequence). The length of the CDR3 is 11 residues.

The rearrangement links TRBV2 to TRBJ2-5; D is ambiguous. Trimming removed 5 bases from V and 2 bases from J, with 12 bases in between. Germline V gene lookup returns CDR1 SNHLY and CDR2 FYNNEI. The CDR3 totals 14 residues. This CDR3 is CASSQYTRQETQYF. CDR3 in DNA: TGTGCCAGCAGTCAGTACACCAGGCAAGAGACCCAGTACTTC. The variable domain in full, completed from reference TRBV2 and TRBJ2-5, reads EPEVTQTPSHQVTQMGQEVILRCVPISNHLYFYWYRQILGQKVEFLVSFYNNEISEKSEIFDDQFSVERPDGSNFTLKIRSTKLEDSAMYFCASSQYTRQETQYFGPGTRLLVL.

V and J are TRBV9 and TRBJ2-2, with 7 bases that match TRBD2. CDR1 and CDR2 from the germline V gene are SGDLS and YYNGEE. The CDR3 sequence is 15 residues long. With V trimmed by 0 bases and J by 4 bases, 3 bases remained unmatched. The CDR3 spells CASSVAGGPTGELFF. CDR3 coding DNA: TGTGCCAGCAGCGTAGCGGGGGGACCCACCGGGGAGCTGTTTTTT.

J is TRBJ2-4 and V is TRBV18; D perhaps matches TRBD1 (5 bases). Germline CDR1 is KGHSH and CDR2 is LQKENI. V lost 2 bases and J lost 8, with 16 bases in between. This CDR3 is built from 15 residues. The chain's CDR3 is CASSPENELGDIQYF. CDR3 coding DNA: TGTGCCAGCTCACCAGAGAATGAGCTAGGGGACATTCAGTACTTC.